The 18 T cell receptor beta chains listed next were all sequenced from one sample in a study of CXCR3-negative and CXCR3-positive naive CD8 T cells (dated by TCRdb to between 2018 and 2020). The antigens these receptors bind are not known. The sequencer listed for this sample is NextSeq 550. The Human TCR Profiling Kit (MiLaboratory) was used to prepare UMI-labeled 5' RACE TRB cDNA libraries. TCRdb reanalyzed the reads, keeping one entry per CDR3 protein sequence and omitting DNA. The sample's table covers approximately 140,000 distinct CDR3 sequences. Jointly, the top ten make up 0.25% to 0.3% of the sample. What the research found in general, with its limitations: Compared with CXCR3-negative naive cells, CXCR3-positive naive cells had TRB CDR3s with higher hydrophobicity (lower Kidera factor 4), lower energy, and higher strength and volume indices.

Source material: naive CXCR3+ CD8+ T cells from blood. In the paper's terms, the cell subset or site label means: CD45RO-CCR7+CD27+CD95- naive CD8+ T cells expressing CXCR3 (TNR3+). These receptors came from a human donor in good health. Some clones in this sample may be carry-over from other donors' samples.

The chain employs TRBV6-5 and TRBJ2-2; no DNA is available, so the TRBD2 call from TCRdb remains unchecked. The CDR3 is 16 amino acids. Germline CDR1 MNHEY, CDR2 SVGAGI. This CDR3 reads CASRGGSGRPTGELFF.

The chain uses TRBV6-5 and TRBJ2-5; TCRdb returns TRBD1, unconfirmable since there is no DNA. The germline V gene has CDR1 MNHEY and CDR2 SVGAGI. The CDR3 loop spans 14 amino acids. The CDR3: CASSYSVREETQYF.

This chain links TRBV7-9 with TRBJ2-1. This CDR3 is built from 14 residues. CDR1 is SEHNR and CDR2 is FQNEAQ in the germline V gene (reference sequence). CDR3 in amino acids: CASSGGTSYNEQFF. Filled out from reference TRBV7-9 and TRBJ2-1, the complete variable domain reads DTGVSQNPRHKITKRGQNVTFRCDPISEHNRLYWYRQTLGQGPEFLTYFQNEAQLEKSRLLSDRFSAERPKGSFSTLEIQRTEQGDSAMYLCASSGGTSYNEQFFGPGTRLTVL.

The chain has TRBV20-1 and TRBJ1-2; absent DNA, TCRdb's TRBD1 call cannot be checked. This CDR3 has 16 amino acids. Germline V gene sequence: CDR1 DFQATT, CDR2 SNEGSKA (reference sequence). The CDR3 sequence: CSARDPQQVLVYGYTF.

The J gene is TRBJ2-1, the V gene TRBV9; TCRdb lists TRBD2, though no DNA is available to test this call. Germline V CDR1 and CDR2: SGDLS, YYNGEE. CDR3 length: 15 amino acids. The CDR3 here is CASSVGGGIGNEQFF.

The chain carries TRBV29-1 and TRBJ1-1; TCRdb's assignment of TRBD1 cannot be checked, as there is no DNA. Germline-derived CDR1 and CDR2 are SQVTM and ANQGSEA. This CDR3 comprises 12 residues. CDR3 region: CSVVVLGTEAFF.

The V gene is TRBV5-1, the J gene TRBJ2-2; lacking DNA, the TRBD1 call made by TCRdb goes unchecked. CDR3 length equals 16 residues. Germline V CDR1 and CDR2: SGHRS, YFSETQ. The CDR3 sequence is CASSSQGQGDTGELFF.

The chain employs TRBV7-2 and TRBJ1-5; TCRdb calls TRBD1, which cannot be checked without DNA. This CDR3 region has 16 residues. Germline CDR1 is SGHTA and CDR2 is FQGNSA. The CDR3 sequence is CASSKGQGWSNQPQHF.

The chain uses TRBV6-5 and TRBJ2-3; TCRdb calls TRBD2, which cannot be checked without DNA. The CDR3 has 14 amino acids. Per the germline V gene, CDR1 is MNHEY and CDR2 is SVGAGI. This chain's CDR3 is CASSYSFSGYTQYF.

This chain joins TRBV5-1 and TRBJ2-5; as DNA is missing, the TRBD1 call by TCRdb cannot be tested. Per germline, CDR1 SGHRS and CDR2 YFSETQ. CDR3 length equals 16 residues. The CDR3 protein is CASSPQEGGQVETQYF.

The gene calls are TRBV7-8 and TRBJ2-7. The CDR3 is 14 residues long. CDR1 and CDR2 (germline): SGHVS, FQNEAQ. The CDR3 loop reads CASSLESGSYEQYF.

The chain carries TRBV7-9 and TRBJ2-3; there is no DNA to check the TCRdb D call of TRBD2. The length of the CDR3 is 15 residues. Germline V gene sequence: CDR1 SEHNR, CDR2 FQNEAQ (reference sequence). CDR3 amino acids: CASSPRTSSVDTQYF. The entire variable domain, with the rest obtained from reference TRBV7-9 and TRBJ2-3, is as follows: DTGVSQNPRHKITKRGQNVTFRCDPISEHNRLYWYRQTLGQGPEFLTYFQNEAQLEKSRLLSDRFSAERPKGSFSTLEIQRTEQGDSAMYLCASSPRTSSVDTQYFGPGTRLTVL.

The V gene is TRBV12-3 or TRBV12-4, the J gene TRBJ2-5. The CDR3 extends over 12 amino acids. The CDR3 is CASRLHRETQYF.

The CDR3 here is CASSFRGARGYEQYF. V gene TRBV28 combines with J gene TRBJ2-7; the TCRdb call, TRBD1, lacks DNA for checking. This CDR3 is built from 15 residues. The germline V gene has CDR1 MDHEN and CDR2 SYDVKM.

The chain joins TRBV29-1 to TRBJ2-5. CDR3 length: 13 amino acids. CDR1 and CDR2 (germline): SQVTM, ANQGSEA. The CDR3: CSVVGGYQETQYF. Full variable domain (outside the CDR3, taken from reference TRBV29-1 and TRBJ2-5): SAVISQKPSRDICQRGTSLTIQCQVDSQVTMMFWYRQQPGQSLTLIATANQGSEATYESGFVIDKFPISRPNLTFSTLTVSNMSPEDSSIYLCSVVGGYQETQYFGPGTRLLVL.

The CDR3 loop is CASVAGRYNEQFF. The J gene is TRBJ2-1, the V gene TRBV21-1; TCRdb picks TRBD2, but there is no DNA to check that call. TRBV21-1 is a pseudogene. The CDR3 is made up of 13 amino acids.

This chain uses TRBV9 with TRBJ1-1. The CDR3 has 13 residues. The V gene's germline CDR1 is SGDLS and CDR2 YYNGEE. CDR3 sequence reads: CASSDKNNTEAFF.

This chain links TRBV20-1 with TRBJ2-7; there is no DNA to check the TCRdb D call of TRBD1. CDR1 DFQATT and CDR2 SNEGSKA come from the germline V gene (reference sequence). The CDR3 has 12 residues. This CDR3 reads CSALGGAGEQYF.